The present T cell receptor beta chain was sequenced within a study of cytomegalovirus exposure and HLA in healthy donors. Study-level points and caveats: Highest at DRB1 and lowest at HLA-C, TCR association rates differed among HLA loci in a later analysis.

Concerning this clone itself: The antigen remains unidentified.

PCR was performed using 60 Vbeta and 13 Jbeta primers. Assay: immunoSEQ multiplex PCR; the TCRdb copy retains only in-frame clones and omits some. The sample yields some 110,000 clones, roughly 80% seen once. The CDR3 totals 14 residues. J gave up 10 bases and V 0 bases, and 4 bases lay outside the gene matches. CDR1 is SGHRS and CDR2 is YFSETQ in the germline V gene. The sequenced sample consisted of PBMCs. The J gene is TRBJ2-1, the V gene TRBV5-1, with 10 bases fitting TRBD2. The sequence derives from a man between 45 and 60 years old in good health and CMV-seropositive. The CDR3 sequence: CASSLVSGREEQFF. The CDR3 bases are TGCGCCAGCAGCTTGGTGAGCGGGAGGGAGGAGCAGTTCTTC.